The 11 T cell receptor beta chains listed next were all sequenced from one sample in a study of cytomegalovirus exposure and HLA in healthy donors (TCRdb year 2017). Library construction relied on the immunoSEQ multiplex PCR assay. A mixture of 60 forward primers for TCR Vbeta segments and 13 reverse primers for TCR Jbeta segments was used in the multiplex PCR. TCRdb limited this immuneACCESS table to in-frame rearrangements with V and J called. A share of clones is missing; checked studies link under half to unresolved V genes, and the rest is unexplained. The sample table contains 180,000 or so clones; only one count was recorded for about 77% of them. Under 3% of the sample is taken by the ten largest. The sample taken for sequencing was PBMCs. These receptors all stem from a woman younger than 45 in good health and CMV-seropositive.

CDR3 protein: CASSIQREQYF. The CDR3 DNA reads as TGTGCCAGCAGTATACAGCGGGAGCAGTACTTC. The rearrangement uses TRBV28 and TRBJ2-7, with D possibly TRBD2 on 5 matching bases. Trimming removed 5 bases from V and 7 bases from J, with 9 bases in between. This CDR3 region has 11 residues. Looked up from germline, CDR1 is MDHEN and CDR2 is SYDVKM. The full variable domain, rest sourced from reference TRBV28 and TRBJ2-7, is DVKVTQSSRYLVKRTGEKVFLECVQDMDHENMFWYRQDPGLGLRLIYFSYDVKMKEKGDIPEGYSVSREKKERFSLILESASTNQTSMYLCASSIQREQYFGPGTRLTVT.

For this clone: One end of the junction fails to match germline, which may point to a read error. The rearrangement joins TRBV7-8 to TRBJ1-5, with TRBD1 identical over 7 bases. Germline V gives CDR1 SGHVS, CDR2 FQNEAQ. The CDR3 has 14 amino acids. The CDR3 is CASRIGTDNQPQHF. CDR3 sequence (DNA): TGTGCTAGCAGAATAGGGACAGACAATCAGCCCCAGCATTTT.

The chain links TRBV30 to TRBJ2-1, with D unresolved. CDR1 and CDR2 (germline): GTSNPN, SVGIG (reference sequence). The CDR3 has 13 amino acids. Trimming stripped 0 bases from V and 7 bases from J, with 10 bases between. CDR3 sequence reads: CAWSVSVWNEQFF. The CDR3 DNA is TGTGCCTGGAGTGTATCGGTATGGAATGAGCAGTTCTTC. The complete variable domain, with remaining parts taken from reference TRBV30 and TRBJ2-1, reads SQTIHQWPATLVQPVGSPLSLECTVEGTSNPNLYWYRQAAGRGLQLLFYSVGIGQISSEVPQNLSASRPQDRQFILSSKKLLLSDSGFYLCAWSVSVWNEQFFGPGTRLTVL.

V usage is TRBV29-1 and J usage is TRBJ2-3, with D possibly TRBD2 on 7 matching bases. Looked up from germline, CDR1 is SQVTM and CDR2 is ANQGSEA. This CDR3 is built from 13 residues. With 7 bases removed from V and 0 bases from J, the gap between germline ends came to 11 bases. Here the CDR3 DNA reads TGCAGCGCTAGGGGGGGGAGCACAGATACGCAGTATTTT. This translates into CSARGGSTDTQYF.

This clone was counted only a few times. V and J are TRBV10-1 and TRBJ2-2, with 8 bases identical to TRBD1. V trimming: 10 bases; J trimming: 4 bases; junction bases outside the gene matches: 5. The CDR3 runs to 13 residues. Looked up from germline, CDR1 is WNHNN and CDR2 is SYGVQD (reference sequence). CDR3 residues: CAKKTGVTGELFF. The CDR3 DNA reads TGCGCCAAGAAGACAGGGGTCACCGGGGAGCTGTTTTTT.

This clone was detected only a few times. This rearrangement joins TRBV25-1 to TRBJ2-7; 7 bases are shared with TRBD1. From germline, CDR1 is MGHDK and CDR2 SYGVNS. This CDR3 is 15 amino acids long. The V gene end was trimmed by 1 base and the J gene end by 3 bases; junction bases not matched to a gene: 6. The CDR3 nucleotides are TGTGCCAGCAGTGAATCAAACAGGGGAGTCTACGAGCAGTACTTC. It is translated as CASSESNRGVYEQYF.

This chain links TRBV28 with TRBJ1-4; 8 bases are a match to TRBD1. V trimming: 5 bases; J trimming: 6 bases; junction bases outside the gene matches: 2. Per germline, CDR1 MDHEN and CDR2 SYDVKM. The CDR3 extends over 13 amino acids. The CDR3 coding sequence is TGTGCCAGCAGTCAGGGGGCGGATGAAAAACTGTTTTTT. Protein sequence: CASSQGADEKLFF.

This chain uses TRBV29-1 with TRBJ2-1; no clear D gene. CDR1 SQVTM and CDR2 ANQGSEA come from the germline V gene. Trimming stripped 5 bases from V and 4 bases from J, with 12 bases between. CDR3 length: 13 amino acids. CDR3 loop: CSVNLGLYNEQFF. In DNA, the CDR3 is TGCAGCGTTAATCTAGGCCTTTACAATGAGCAGTTCTTC.

The chain links TRBV10-1 to TRBJ1-6; D is possibly TRBD1 (6 bases). Germline V gene data show CDR1 as WNHNN and CDR2 as SYGVQD (reference sequence). Trimming removed 5 bases at V and 1 base at J, with 6 bases between. The CDR3 is made up of 14 amino acids. The CDR3 region has the DNA TGCGCCAGCAGTCAGGGGTCCTATAATTCACCCCTCCACTTT. Its protein is CASSQGSYNSPLHF.

This clone was seen only a few times. This chain joins TRBV28 and TRBJ1-2; D may be TRBD1 (6 bases). There are 15 residues in the CDR3. Germline V gene data show CDR1 as MDHEN and CDR2 as SYDVKM. The V end was cut by 3 bases, the J end by 0 bases, with 11 bases between. The CDR3 sequence is CASSFLDSSNYGYTF. CDR3 in DNA: TGTGCCAGCAGTTTTTTGGACAGCTCTAACTATGGCTACACCTTC.

The rearrangement joins TRBV9 to TRBJ1-6; no clear D gene. This CDR3 comprises 14 residues. The V and J ends lost 1 base and 1 base respectively, with 3 bases between them. CDR1 and CDR2 from the germline V gene are SGDLS and YYNGEE. CDR3 amino acids: CASSVQSYNSPLHF. CDR3 bases: TGTGCCAGCAGCGTACAATCCTATAATTCACCCCTCCACTTT.